This T cell receptor (beta chain) appears in the sequencing data of a study of T cells in localized non-small cell lung cancer. Study-wide results and caveats: For the top 100 tumor clones, a median about 56 also appeared in adjacent lung. The highest T cell clonality was in uninvolved adjacent lung, above tumor.

Assay used: immunoSEQ multiplex PCR; TCRdb lists only in-frame clones, some missing. The data contain tens of thousands of clones, 91% of them singletons. V was cut by 7 bases and J by 4 bases, with 15 bases left in between. CDR3 length: 14 residues. CDR1 SNHLY and CDR2 FYNNEI come from the germline V gene. This clone has only one observation. Its antigen is currently unknown. The genes are TRBV2 and TRBJ2-3; perhaps D is TRBD1 or TRBD2 (6 bases each). The sequenced sample was peripheral blood, obtained before any cancer treatment. The clonotype was recovered from a female donor older than 55 with stage I lung adenocarcinoma. This CDR3 is CASKGGLSPDTQYF. The CDR3 DNA reads as TGTGCCAGCAAAGGGGGGTTGTCCCCAGATACGCAGTATTTT.